This T cell receptor (beta chain) was sequenced for a study of blood T cell repertoires in COVID-19. This table comes from immunoSEQ multiplex PCR, and its TCRdb copy is limited to in-frame clones, with some not included. The sample consists of approximately 220,000 clones, approximately 92% of them appearing once. Enrollees, about 18 to 90 years old, lived in fewer than 25 US areas. CDR3 length: 14 residues. The V end was cut by 1 base, the J end by 5 bases, with 11 bases between. CDR1 and CDR2 (germline): LGHDT, YNNKEL (reference sequence). This clone occurred once. Sequenced: PBMCs or T cells enriched from blood (not recorded which). The sequence derives from a woman aged 18 to 35 in a cohort exposed to, infected with or recovered from COVID-19 (not recorded which). V usage is TRBV3-1 (or the pseudogene TRBV3-2) and J usage is TRBJ1-2; possibly TRBD1 for D (5 bases). As DNA, the CDR3 is TGTGCCAGCAGCCAAGTTGGAGACAGATATGGCTACACCTTC. This encodes CASSQVGDRYGYTF.